Listed here are 3 T cell receptor beta chains from one sample, sequenced in a study of brain metastases from non-small cell lung cancer. Profiled with immunoSEQ multiplex PCR; TCRdb holds only in-frame clones, not every one. Here the sample spans about 4,100 clones, about 85% being singletons. Material: primary lung tumor tissue. Receptors originate from a donor older than 35 with non-small cell lung cancer.

The chain employs TRBV25-1 and TRBJ2-2; D is ambiguous. Looked up from germline, CDR1 is MGHDK and CDR2 is SYGVNS. V was shortened by 5 bases and J by 2 bases, with 9 bases between the two germline ends. The CDR3 runs to 14 residues. The CDR3, as DNA: TGTGCCAGCAGTCCCCAGGCAAACACCGGGGAGCTGTTTTTT. Protein: CASSPQANTGELFF.

This clone was observed a single time. The chain links TRBV6-2 or TRBV6-3 to TRBJ2-3; TRBD1 matches at 10 bases. The CDR3 has 15 residues. The V gene's germline CDR1 is MNHEY and CDR2 SVGEGT. V shed 5 bases, J shed 6 bases, and the junction held 8 bases outside the gene matches. The chain's CDR3 is CASSPVPGQGDTQYF. CDR3 DNA: TGTGCCAGCAGTCCCGTCCCGGGACAGGGGGATACGCAGTATTTT.

The V call is TRBV15, the J call TRBJ2-3, with D hard to call. V was cut by 2 bases and J by 5 bases, with 5 bases left in between. Germline V CDR1 and CDR2: LNHNV, YYDKDF (reference sequence). The CDR3 sequence is 12 residues long. Here the CDR3 reads CATSRHKDTQYF. The CDR3 DNA follows: TGTGCCACCAGCAGACATAAAGATACGCAGTATTTT.